This TCR beta chain was profiled in a study of T cells after yellow fever vaccination. Findings of the study overall: The study found a weaker secondary response that peaked faster, day 5 versus 15.

For this clonotype: Its specificity is unknown.

V lost 7 bases, J lost 0 bases, and 19 bases lay in between. Per the germline V gene, CDR1 is MNHNS and CDR2 is SASEGT. This CDR3 comprises 16 residues. TCRdb redid the calling of the 5' RACE reads with MiXCR, one entry per CDR3 protein. Of 550,000 to 750,000 distinct CDR3 sequences in the sample, approximately 13% are singletons; the top ten hold around 15%. Sequencing was performed on PBMCs, taken on the day of the yellow fever booster vaccination. The chain carries TRBV6-1 and TRBJ2-7, with a weak D call TRBD2 (7 bases). This TCR derives from a man between 25 and 39 years old who received the YFV17D yellow fever vaccine. For the CDR3, the DNA is TGTGCCAGCAATGGGGAGGGACAAGGGAACTCCTACGAGCAGTACTTC. It specifies CASNGEGQGNSYEQYF.